The next 17 T cell receptor beta chains were all read from a single sample in a study of blood T cells in healthy people across ages. Then a second PCR, running roughly 7 to 11 cycles, was carried out with a sample-barcoded 5' primer and a J-beta primer mix. TCRdb itself ran the 5' RACE reads through MiXCR, one entry per CDR3 protein. The sample yields about 1.5 million distinct CDR3 sequences, roughly 43% seen once. Sequenced material: blood. The source of these receptors is a woman aged 18-29 years in good health.

The genes are TRBV4-3 and TRBJ1-1; D possibly corresponds to TRBD1 (6 bases). Trimming removed 0 bases from V and 5 bases from J, with 13 bases in between. CDR1 and CDR2 from the germline V gene are LGHNA and YSLEER. The CDR3 spans 15 residues. Here the CDR3 DNA reads TGCGCCAGCAGCCAAGAGGCAGGGGCATGGACTGAAGCTTTCTTT. It codes for CASSQEAGAWTEAFF.

This clonotype was seen a handful of times. This rearrangement joins TRBV6-1 to TRBJ2-5; no definite D call. Germline loops: CDR1 MNHNS, CDR2 SASEGT. The CDR3 sequence is 15 residues long. The V end was cut by 3 bases, the J end by 1 base, with 12 bases between. The CDR3 is CASSEDVALQETQYF. CDR3 coding DNA: TGTGCCAGCAGTGAGGATGTGGCACTCCAAGAGACCCAGTACTTC.

This clonotype came up once. The chain has TRBV6-6 and TRBJ2-5, with a tentative D call TRBD1 (6 bases). The CDR3 loop spans 14 amino acids. With 2 bases removed from V and 5 bases from J, the gap between germline ends came to 12 bases. CDR1 and CDR2 (germline): MNHNY, SVGAGI (reference sequence). CDR3 protein: CASSYPDQGETQYF. The CDR3 DNA reads TGTGCCAGCAGTTACCCTGACCAGGGGGAGACCCAGTACTTC.

J is TRBJ2-7 and V is TRBV6-5; 8 bases are a match to TRBD1. Trimming removed 7 bases from V and 0 bases from J; junction bases left unmatched: 8. The CDR3 consists of 15 residues. Germline lookup yields CDR1 MNHEY and CDR2 SVGAGI. The CDR3 region has the DNA TGTGCCAGCACTGAGACCGGGACAGGCTCCTACGAGCAGTACTTC. Translation gives CASTETGTGSYEQYF.

DNA for the CDR3: TGCAGCGTTGAACGGCAGGGGGGGGAAGCTTTCTTT. Translating it yields CSVERQGGEAFF. The rearrangement joins TRBV29-1 to TRBJ1-1; 7 nucleotides align to TRBD1. The CDR3 has 12 residues. V shed 2 bases and J 8 bases; nucleotides not matched to a gene: 5. Germline assignment: CDR1 SQVTM and CDR2 ANQGSEA.

This clonotype was detected only a few times. The chain is built from TRBV11-2 and TRBJ2-7; maybe TRBD2 (6 bases). The germline V gene encodes CDR1 SGHAT and CDR2 FQNNGV. Between the trimmed V and J ends, which lost 3 bases and 3 bases, there was a span of 12 bases. The CDR3 covers 14 residues. CDR3 nucleotides: TGTGCCAGCAGCTTGACTAGTAATATCTACGAGCAGTACTTC. Its protein product is CASSLTSNIYEQYF.

J is TRBJ1-1 and V is TRBV10-3; 9 positions match TRBD1. Germline assignment: CDR1 ENHRY and CDR2 SYGVKD. This CDR3 is 12 amino acids long. V gave up 6 bases and J gave up 8 bases; unmatched junction bases: 4. CDR3 loop: CAIRGTGGEAFF. CDR3 DNA sequence: TGTGCCATCAGGGGTACAGGGGGCGAAGCTTTCTTT.

The gene calls are TRBV6-7 and TRBJ2-4; TRBD2 is a possible D gene (7 bases). TRBV6-7 belongs to the ORF category, with a function that is uncertain. V dropped 4 bases and J dropped 2 bases, with 21 bases sitting between them. The CDR3 covers 18 residues. The CDR3 loop is CASSSLHGAGATKNIQYF. CDR3 nucleotide sequence: TGTGCCAGCAGTTCCCTCCACGGGGCGGGGGCTACCAAAAACATTCAGTACTTC.

The gene calls are TRBV5-1 and TRBJ2-3, with unresolved D. The CDR3 is 14 amino acids. V was cut by 2 bases and J by 2 bases, with 9 bases left in between. Per germline, CDR1 SGHRS and CDR2 YFSETQ. CDR3 DNA sequence: TGCGCCAGCAGCTTCCGAGGAGACACAGATACGCAGTATTTT. Amino acid sequence: CASSFRGDTDTQYF.

V usage is TRBV2 and J usage is TRBJ1-1, with TRBD1 identical over 8 bases. The CDR3 totals 13 residues. Trimming took 4 bases from V and 4 from J; bases not matched to a gene: 2. Per germline, CDR1 SNHLY and CDR2 FYNNEI. The chain's CDR3 is CASSGGTGTEAFF. DNA for the CDR3: TGTGCCAGCAGTGGAGGGACAGGCACTGAAGCTTTCTTT.

This clonotype was seen at least ten times. The V call is TRBV29-1, the J call TRBJ2-1, with TRBD2 as a possible D gene (7 bases). The CDR3 runs to 16 residues. Trimming took 1 base from V and 5 from J, leaving 18 bases between them. CDR1 and CDR2 (germline): SQVTM, ANQGSEA. The chain's CDR3 is CSVEGFPGGQNNEQFF. The CDR3 DNA reads as TGCAGCGTTGAAGGCTTTCCGGGGGGACAAAACAATGAGCAGTTCTTC.

This clonotype turned up a few times. The rearrangement joins TRBV19 to TRBJ2-7; D is undetermined. Germline V gene data show CDR1 as LNHDA and CDR2 as SQIVND (reference sequence). The V and J ends lost 9 bases and 6 bases respectively, with 15 bases between them. CDR3 length: 12 amino acids. CDR3 DNA: TGTGCCAGCGCTGACCAAGGAACCGAGCAGTACTTC. Translation: CASADQGTEQYF.

Comment on this clonotype: One base away lies a much larger clone, so this may be a sequencing read error. This chain connects TRBV7-9 to TRBJ2-7, with D perhaps being TRBD1 or TRBD2 (5 bases each). Germline CDR1 SEHNR, CDR2 FQNEAQ (reference sequence). V dropped 4 bases and J dropped 0 bases, with 10 bases sitting between them. The CDR3 sequence is 14 residues long. The DNA for the CDR3 is TGTGCCAGCAGCTCCCGGGACGTCTCCTACGAGCAGTACTTC. Its protein is CASSSRDVSYEQYF.

This clonotype has a handful of counts. The J gene is TRBJ2-5, the V gene TRBV12-3 or TRBV12-4, with D maybe TRBD1 (5 bases). CDR3 length: 15 amino acids. V was pared by 6 bases and J by 4 bases, with 18 bases between. The CDR3 DNA is TGTGCCAGCAGCCTCCGTGCTCGACAGATAGAGACCCAGTACTTC. Protein sequence: CASSLRARQIETQYF.

In its sample, this clonotype was seen a few times. J is TRBJ2-3 and V is TRBV10-3; the D is unclear. The V gene lost 5 bases and the J gene lost 6 bases, with 6 bases spanning the gap. Germline V gene lookup returns CDR1 ENHRY and CDR2 SYGVKD. The CDR3 spans 11 residues. CDR3: CAISFADTQYF. Written as DNA, the CDR3 is TGTGCCATCAGTTTTGCGGATACGCAGTATTTT.

In its sample, this clonotype was seen a few times. The V call is TRBV4-3, the J call TRBJ2-1; perhaps TRBD2 as D (6 bases). Per the germline V gene, CDR1 is LGHNA and CDR2 is YSLEER. This CDR3 has 15 residues. V shed 2 bases and J shed 3 bases, with 11 bases lying between them. In DNA, the CDR3 is TGCGCCAGCAGCCAATCGGGAGTTGGCTACAATGAGCAGTTCTTC. Amino acid sequence: CASSQSGVGYNEQFF.

The chain is built from TRBV30 and TRBJ1-2; weak D call: TRBD1 (6 bases). This CDR3 comprises 12 residues. CDR1 and CDR2 (germline): GTSNPN, SVGIG (reference sequence). Trimming shortened V by 4 bases and J by 6 bases, and 12 bases separated the two germline ends. The CDR3 coding sequence is TGTGCCTGGACCTTGACAGGAAATGGCTACACCTTC. This codes for CAWTLTGNGYTF.